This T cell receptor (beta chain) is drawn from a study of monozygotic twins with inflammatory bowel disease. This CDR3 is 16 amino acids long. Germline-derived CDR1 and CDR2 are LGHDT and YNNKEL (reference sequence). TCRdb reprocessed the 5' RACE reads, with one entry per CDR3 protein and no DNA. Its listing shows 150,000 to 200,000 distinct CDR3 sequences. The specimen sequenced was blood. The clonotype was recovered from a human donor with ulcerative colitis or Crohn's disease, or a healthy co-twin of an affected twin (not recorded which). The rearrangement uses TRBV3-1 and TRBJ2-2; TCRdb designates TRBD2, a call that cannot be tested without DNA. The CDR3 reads CASSPGLAGVHGELFF.